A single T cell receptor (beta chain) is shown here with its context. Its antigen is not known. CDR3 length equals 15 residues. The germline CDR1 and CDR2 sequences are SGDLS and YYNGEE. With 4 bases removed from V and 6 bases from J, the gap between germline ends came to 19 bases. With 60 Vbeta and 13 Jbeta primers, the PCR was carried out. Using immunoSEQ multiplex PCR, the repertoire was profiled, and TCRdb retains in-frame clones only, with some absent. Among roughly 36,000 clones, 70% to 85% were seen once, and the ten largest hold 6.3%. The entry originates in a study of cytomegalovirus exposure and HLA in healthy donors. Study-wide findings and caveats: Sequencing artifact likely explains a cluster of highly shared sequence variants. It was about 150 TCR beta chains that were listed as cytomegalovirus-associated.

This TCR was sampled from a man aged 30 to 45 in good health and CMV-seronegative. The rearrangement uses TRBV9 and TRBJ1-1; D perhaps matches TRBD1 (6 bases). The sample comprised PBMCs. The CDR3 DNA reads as TGTGCCAGCAGCTTTTCGGGGGGCGCCTCTTCTGAAGCTTTCTTT. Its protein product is CASSFSGGASSEAFF.